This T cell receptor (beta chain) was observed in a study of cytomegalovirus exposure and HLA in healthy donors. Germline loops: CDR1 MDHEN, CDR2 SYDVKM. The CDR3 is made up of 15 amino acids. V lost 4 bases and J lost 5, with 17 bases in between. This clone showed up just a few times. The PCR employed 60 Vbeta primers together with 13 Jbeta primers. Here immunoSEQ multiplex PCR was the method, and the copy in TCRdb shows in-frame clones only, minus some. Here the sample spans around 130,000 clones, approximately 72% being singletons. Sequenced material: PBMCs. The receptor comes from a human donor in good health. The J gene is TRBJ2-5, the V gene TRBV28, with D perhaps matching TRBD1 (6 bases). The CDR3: CASSSPTGLVETQYF. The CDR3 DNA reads TGTGCCAGCAGTTCCCCAACAGGGTTGGTGGAGACCCAGTACTTC.